This TCR beta chain is from a study of CD8+CD57+ T cells in acquired aplastic anemia. About the study: The sorted CD4+ and CD8+ cells yielded an average around 3.2 ug of DNA.

Study results and limitations: Roughly 28 was the count of CD8+ CDR3 sequences that patients shared with controls.

CDR3 and TCR beta VDJ profiling relied on a genomic DNA template. Each CDR3 protein is one row after TCRdb ran MiXCR on the reads. The data hold 150,000 to 200,000 distinct CDR3 sequences, with about half observed a single time. Sequencing was done on patients that had shown CD8+CD57+ cell expansion by flow cytometry. Severe acquired aplastic anemia was present in all patients. Blood was sampled before the patients had received any therapy. This clonotype was seen a few times. Its target is not known. V was clipped by 6 bases and J by 0 bases; unmatched bases: 4. This CDR3 has 15 amino acids. The germline V gene encodes CDR1 MNHNS and CDR2 SASEGT.

The chain links TRBV6-1 to TRBJ1-4, with 7 bases aligning to TRBD1. Source material: sorted CD4+, CD8+, or CD8+CD57+ T cells (not recorded which) from PBMCs. The receptor was derived from a human donor with aplastic anemia. In DNA, the CDR3 is TGTGCCAGCAGCCGCGGACAGGCAACTAATGAAAAACTGTTTTTT. Its protein is CASSRGQATNEKLFF.